This is a list of T cell receptor beta chains from one sample in a study of long-term antiretroviral therapy in people with HIV. The table came from immunoSEQ multiplex PCR; TCRdb's copy has only in-frame clones and leaves some out. The sample records about 24,000 clones, about 80% being singletons. The sample here was unsorted PBMCs, taken 0.7 years before starting antiretroviral therapy. The receptors shown here come from a man aged 25 to 40 with HIV. Both conserved end residues are part of each CDR3. D genes are given only for firm matches. Clone size is shown for a subset of rows, as once, few, many or a class of expanded clone.

j_call,clone_size,d_call,v_call,cdr3_aa,cdr3_nt
TRBJ1-3,NA,TRBD1,TRBV7-2,CASSLAGTGGNTIYF,TGTGCCAGCAGCTTAGCCGGGACAGGGGGAAACACCATATATTTT
TRBJ1-2,NA,NA,TRBV6-5,CASTNPTGNYGYTF,TGTGCCAGCACTAATCCGACGGGAAACTATGGCTACACCTTC
TRBJ2-2,once,NA,TRBV30,CAGTRENTGELFF,TGTGCCGGGACCAGGGAGAACACCGGGGAGCTGTTTTTT
TRBJ1-1,NA,NA,TRBV11-2,CASSLATWPGAFF,TGTGCCAGCAGCTTAGCAACCTGGCCTGGGGCTTTCTTT
TRBJ1-2,NA,NA,TRBV30,CAWSVTPYGYTF,TGTGCCTGGAGTGTGACCCCCTATGGCTACACCTTC
TRBJ2-5,NA,NA,TRBV6-1,CAVGGTREETQYF,TGTGCCGTGGGCGGGACACGGGAAGAGACCCAGTACTTC
TRBJ2-5,NA,NA,TRBV4-1,CASSLGGGGNQETQYF,TGCGCCAGCAGCCTCGGTGGAGGGGGTAACCAAGAGACCCAGTACTTC
TRBJ1-1,NA,NA,TRBV7-8,CASSSGGKNTEAFF,TGTGCCAGCAGCTCCGGGGGGAAGAACACTGAAGCTTTCTTT
TRBJ1-6,NA,TRBD1,TRBV15,CATSSIGQGGSPLHF,TGTGCCACCAGCAGCATCGGACAGGGGGGTTCACCCCTCCACTTT
TRBJ1-6,NA,TRBD1,TRBV6-6,CASSWDLKTGDQSLHF,TGTGCCAGCAGTTGGGACCTTAAGACAGGGGATCAGTCCCTCCACTTT
TRBJ1-2,NA,NA,TRBV6-5,CASSYSVFRGYTF,TGTGCCAGCAGTTACTCGGTTTTTCGTGGCTACACCTTC
TRBJ2-1,NA,NA,TRBV9,CASSVASGSSSYNEQFF,TGTGCCAGCAGCGTAGCCTCGGGGTCAAGCTCCTACAATGAGCAGTTCTTC
TRBJ2-1,NA,TRBD2,TRBV7-9,CASSPPSGGAVKTYNEQFF,TGTGCCAGCAGCCCTCCTAGCGGGGGGGCGGTAAAAACCTACAATGAGCAGTTCTTC